The rows below give T cell receptor beta chains drawn from one sample of a study of CD8+ T cells in alopecia areata. Sequenced by immunoSEQ multiplex PCR; TCRdb stores in-frame clones only, minus some. The table records more than 150,000 clones, 40% to 55% of them present only once. The source material was CD8+ T cells sorted from blood, sampled around week 52, from a patient treated with tofacitinib. All receptors derive from a human donor with alopecia areata. The CDR3 runs from the conserved cysteine through the conserved F or W. The D gene is left open where the match is weak. Part of the rows lack a size; the others show once, few, many or a class for expanded clones.

D gene,V gene,clone size,J gene,CDR3 DNA,CDR3 protein
-,TRBV27,-,TRBJ1-1,TGTGCCAGCAGTTTTTCGAAGAACACTGAAGCTTTCTTT,CASSFSKNTEAFF
-,TRBV5-1,-,TRBJ2-7,TGCGCCAGCAGTGGGGGCTCCTACGAGCAGTACTTC,CASSGGSYEQYF
-,TRBV5-1,few,TRBJ2-6,TGCGCCAGCAGCTTGGACAGCTCTGGGGCCAACGTCCTGACTTTC,CASSLDSSGANVLTF
-,TRBV30,-,TRBJ2-7,TGTGCCTGGAGTGTAGTGGGCGAGCAGTACTTC,CAWSVVGEQYF
-,TRBV29-1,-,TRBJ1-1,TGCAGCGCCAGGGTCGAAAGTGTGGAAGCTTTCTTT,CSARVESVEAFF
-,TRBV14,-,TRBJ1-1,TGTGCCAGCAGCCGGGTCGTCAGGAACACTGAAGCTTTCTTT,CASSRVVRNTEAFF
-,TRBV5-4,-,TRBJ2-5,TGTGCCAGCAGGGGGGAGGAGACCCAGTACTTC,CASRGEETQYF
-,TRBV7-9,once,TRBJ2-3,TGTGCCAGCAGCCCCTGGGACCTCACAGATACGCAGTATTTT,CASSPWDLTDTQYF
TRBD1,TRBV2,-,TRBJ2-7,TGTGCCAGCAGTGAGACAGGGGTATACGAGCAGTACTTC,CASSETGVYEQYF
-,TRBV6-5,few,TRBJ1-5,TGTGCCAGCAGTTACCTGGGTAGTGATCAGCCCCAGCATTTT,CASSYLGSDQPQHF
TRBD2,TRBV27,-,TRBJ2-7,TGTGCCAGCAGTTCGCTCCTAGCGGGGGCCTACGAGCAGTACTTC,CASSSLLAGAYEQYF
-,TRBV29-1,-,TRBJ1-2,TGCAGCGTTGTTTTCGGGGATGGCTATGGCTACACCTTC,CSVVFGDGYGYTF
TRBD1,TRBV27,once,TRBJ2-7,TGTGCCAGCAGCTGGGGACAGGGGAGCGAGCAGTACTTC,CASSWGQGSEQYF
TRBD2,TRBV10-3,many,TRBJ2-3,TGTGCCATCAGTGCCACCGGGACTAGCGAACATACGCAGTATTTT,CAISATGTSEHTQYF
-,TRBV4-3,-,TRBJ2-1,TGCGCCAGCAGCCAAGGCGTAACGGGACTCGCCTACAATGAGCAGTTCTTC,CASSQGVTGLAYNEQFF
-,TRBV19,-,TRBJ1-1,TGTGCCAGTAGTGTGACAGGATCTAACACTGAAGCTTTCTTT,CASSVTGSNTEAFF
TRBD1,TRBV29-1,few,TRBJ2-1,TGCAGCGTTGGGGGACAGGGGGCGCGTCATGAGCAGTTCTTC,CSVGGQGARHEQFF
TRBD2,TRBV7-9,-,TRBJ2-7,TGTGCCAGCAGCGGTACAGGGACTAGCCCCTACGAGCAGTACTTC,CASSGTGTSPYEQYF
-,TRBV5-1,-,TRBJ2-3,TGCGCCAGCAGCTTGGCCTTAAGGACCCGAACAGATACGCAGTATTTT,CASSLALRTRTDTQYF
TRBD2,TRBV10-2,-,TRBJ2-5,TGCGCCAGCAGTGAGTGGCGGGGGTTGGAGACCCAGTACTTC,CASSEWRGLETQYF
-,TRBV29-1,-,TRBJ1-5,TGCAGCGTCCGGGAGGGTGATCAGCCCCAGCATTTT,CSVREGDQPQHF
TRBD1,TRBV6-5,-,TRBJ2-7,TGTGCCAGTAATCACAGGGGGTACGAGCAGTACTTC,CASNHRGYEQYF
-,TRBV5-6,-,TRBJ2-5,TGTGCCAGCAGCTTCGGGGATCGGGAGACCCAGTACTTC,CASSFGDRETQYF
TRBD1,TRBV19,-,TRBJ1-5,TGTGCCAGTAGACCGGACAGGGTGGGCAATCAGCCCCAGCATTTT,CASRPDRVGNQPQHF
-,TRBV7-9,-,TRBJ2-4,TGTGCCAGCAGCCCCGCCAAAAACATTCAGTACTTC,CASSPAKNIQYF
-,TRBV10-3,-,TRBJ2-7,TGTGCCATCAGTGAGCCGGGCCTCAGGAACTACGAGCAGTACTTC,CAISEPGLRNYEQYF
-,TRBV10-3,-,TRBJ2-4,TGTGCCATCAGTGAGAGGTCCATCGCAGGGGGGAACATTCAGTACTTC,CAISERSIAGGNIQYF